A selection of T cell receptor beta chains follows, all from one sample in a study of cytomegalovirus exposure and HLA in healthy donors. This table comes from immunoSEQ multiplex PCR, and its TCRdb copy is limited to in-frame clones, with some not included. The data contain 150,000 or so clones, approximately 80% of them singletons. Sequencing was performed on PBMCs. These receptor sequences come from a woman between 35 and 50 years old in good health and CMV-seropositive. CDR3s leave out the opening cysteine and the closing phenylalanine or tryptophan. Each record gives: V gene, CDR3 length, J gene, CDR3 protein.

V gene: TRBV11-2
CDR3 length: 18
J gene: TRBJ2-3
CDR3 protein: ASSLDRGLGRAGVTDTQY

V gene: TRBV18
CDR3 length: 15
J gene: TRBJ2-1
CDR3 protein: ASSPRLIAGVSNEQF

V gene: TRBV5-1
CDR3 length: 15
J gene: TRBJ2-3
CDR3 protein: ASSPPLTSGSTDTQY

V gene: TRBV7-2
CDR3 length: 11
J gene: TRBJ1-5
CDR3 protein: ASSLGGGQPQH

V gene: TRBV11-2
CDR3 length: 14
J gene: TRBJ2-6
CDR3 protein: ASSSRSGTGANVLT

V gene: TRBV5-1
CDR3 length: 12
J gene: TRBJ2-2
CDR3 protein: ASSGTLNTGELF

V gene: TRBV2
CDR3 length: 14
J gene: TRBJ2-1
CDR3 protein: ASSEPGLAGNNEQF

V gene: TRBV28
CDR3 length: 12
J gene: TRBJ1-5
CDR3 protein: ASVIGQSNQPQH

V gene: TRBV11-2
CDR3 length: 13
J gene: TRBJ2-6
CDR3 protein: ASSFINLGANVLT

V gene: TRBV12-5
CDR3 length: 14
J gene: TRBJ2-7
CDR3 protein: ASGLGLAAVSYEQY

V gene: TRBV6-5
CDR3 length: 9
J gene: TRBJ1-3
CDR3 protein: ASRQGFTIY

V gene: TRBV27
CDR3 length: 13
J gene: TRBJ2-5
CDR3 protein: ATRLAGGPSETQY

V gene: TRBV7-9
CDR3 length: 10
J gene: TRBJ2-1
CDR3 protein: ASSLVGLEQF

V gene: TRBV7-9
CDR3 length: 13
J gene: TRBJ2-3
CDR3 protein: ASSPGLADADTQY

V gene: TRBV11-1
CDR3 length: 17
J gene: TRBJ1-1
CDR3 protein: ASSSPRQGVRITNTEAF

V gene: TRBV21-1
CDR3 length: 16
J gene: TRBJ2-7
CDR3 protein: ASSKALKGTSGAYEQY

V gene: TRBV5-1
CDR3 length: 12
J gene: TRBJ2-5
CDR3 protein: ASSFSGQGETQY

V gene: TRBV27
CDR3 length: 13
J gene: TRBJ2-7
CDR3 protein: ASRSATSGPYEQY

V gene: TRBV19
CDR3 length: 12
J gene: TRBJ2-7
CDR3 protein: ASSIGWSGDEQY

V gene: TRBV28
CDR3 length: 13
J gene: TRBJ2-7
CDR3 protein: ASSLPGTGDHEQY

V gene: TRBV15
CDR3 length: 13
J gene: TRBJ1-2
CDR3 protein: ATWGQGAGNYGYT

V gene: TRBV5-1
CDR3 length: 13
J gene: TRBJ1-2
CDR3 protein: ASSLDGTGGSSYT

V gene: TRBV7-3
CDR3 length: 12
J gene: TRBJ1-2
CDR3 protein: ASSIHRGPDGYT

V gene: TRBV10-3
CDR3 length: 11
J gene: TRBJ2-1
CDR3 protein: AISEPGNNEQF

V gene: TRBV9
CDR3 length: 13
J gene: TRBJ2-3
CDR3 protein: ASSVATTGADTQY

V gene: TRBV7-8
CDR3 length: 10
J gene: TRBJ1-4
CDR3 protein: ASSKENEKLF

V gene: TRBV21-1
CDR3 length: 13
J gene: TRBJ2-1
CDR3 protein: ASSIGQGELDEQF

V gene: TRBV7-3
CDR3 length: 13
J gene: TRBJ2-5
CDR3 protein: ASSPAGGPGETQY

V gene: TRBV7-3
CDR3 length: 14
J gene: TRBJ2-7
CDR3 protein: ASSPRGLAGVNEQY

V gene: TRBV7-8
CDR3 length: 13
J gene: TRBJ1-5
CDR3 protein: ASSLARASNQPQH

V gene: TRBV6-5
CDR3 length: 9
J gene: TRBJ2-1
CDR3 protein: ASSYSSKQF

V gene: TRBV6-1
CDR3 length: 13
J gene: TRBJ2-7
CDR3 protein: ASSELAGGPYEQY

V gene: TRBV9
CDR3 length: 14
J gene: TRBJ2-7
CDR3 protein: ASSVGSSGLTYEQY

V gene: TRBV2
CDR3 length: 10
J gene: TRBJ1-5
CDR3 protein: ASRRANQPQH

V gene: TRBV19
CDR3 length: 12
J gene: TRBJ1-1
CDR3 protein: ASSSGQRNTEAF

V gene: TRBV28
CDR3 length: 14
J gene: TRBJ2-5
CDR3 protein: ASSLSGPPFQETQY

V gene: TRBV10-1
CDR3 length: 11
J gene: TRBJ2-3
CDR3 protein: ASRMGPGDTQY

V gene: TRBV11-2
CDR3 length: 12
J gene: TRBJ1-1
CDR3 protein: ASSSSHLNTEAF

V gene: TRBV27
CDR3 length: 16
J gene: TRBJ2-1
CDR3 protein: ASSKWGGRRGQINEQF

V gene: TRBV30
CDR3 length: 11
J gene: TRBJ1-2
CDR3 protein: AWSVSGNYGYT

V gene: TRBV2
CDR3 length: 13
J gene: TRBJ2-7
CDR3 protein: ASTSSGVVRYEQY

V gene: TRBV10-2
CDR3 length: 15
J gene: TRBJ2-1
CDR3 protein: ASWWSSQDLDYNEQF

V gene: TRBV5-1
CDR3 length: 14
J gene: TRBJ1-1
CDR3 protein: ASSLSGQGAFTEAF

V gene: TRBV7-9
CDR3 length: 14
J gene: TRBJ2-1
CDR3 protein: ASSLAAGVPYNEQF

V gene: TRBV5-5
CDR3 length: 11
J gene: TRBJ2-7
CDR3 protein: ASSLVRWPEQY

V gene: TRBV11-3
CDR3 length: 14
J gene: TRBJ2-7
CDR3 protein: ASSQFGQGGLYEQY

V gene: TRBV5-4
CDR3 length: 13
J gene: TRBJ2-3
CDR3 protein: ASSLDSGFTDTQY

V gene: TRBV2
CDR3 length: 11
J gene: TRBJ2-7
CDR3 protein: ATKDRGDGEQY

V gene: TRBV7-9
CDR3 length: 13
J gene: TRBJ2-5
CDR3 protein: ASSLELGLVETQY

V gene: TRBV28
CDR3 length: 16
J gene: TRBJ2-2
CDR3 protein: ASSKRIRTGWGTGELF

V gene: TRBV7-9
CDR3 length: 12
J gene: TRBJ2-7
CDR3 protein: ASSRGQGAYEQY

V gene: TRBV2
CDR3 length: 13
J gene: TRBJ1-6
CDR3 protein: ASSSQASYNSPLH